These 8 T cell receptor beta chains were sequenced from one sample in a study of blood T cells in healthy people across ages. Through a sample-barcoded 5' primer and a J-beta primer mix, a second PCR was run for roughly 7 to 12 cycles. TCRdb re-derived calls from the 5' RACE reads in MiXCR, one entry per CDR3 protein. The table lists about 1,600,000 distinct CDR3 sequences, roughly 40% of them singletons. Sequenced: blood. The receptors originated from a woman between 18 and 29 years old in good health.

This clonotype has more than one count but fewer than ten. The V and J genes are TRBV7-6 and TRBJ2-7; 8 bases match TRBD1. V was clipped by 2 bases and J by 5 bases; unmatched bases: 5. Per the germline V gene, CDR1 is SGHVS and CDR2 is FNYEAQ. The CDR3 loop spans 14 amino acids. The CDR3 nucleotides are TGTGCCAGCAGCTTAAACAGGGGGTTCGACGAGCAGTACTTC. Residues: CASSLNRGFDEQYF.

The V gene is TRBV13, the J gene TRBJ2-1; 12 bases map to TRBD1. Germline trimming cut 5 bases from V and 7 bases from J; bases unmatched to any gene: 6. Germline V gene sequence: CDR1 PRHDT, CDR2 FYEKMQ (reference sequence). The CDR3 runs to 15 residues. CDR3 bases: TGTGCCAGCAGCCACCGGGACAGGGGGCTTAATGAGCAGTTCTTC. It specifies CASSHRDRGLNEQFF.

V usage is TRBV27 and J usage is TRBJ2-5; D gene ambiguous. Germline V gene sequence: CDR1 MNHEY, CDR2 SMNVEV (reference sequence). The CDR3 extends over 15 amino acids. The V end lost 0 bases, the J end lost 0 bases, and 8 bases lay between the germline ends. The chain's CDR3 is CASSLSPVYQETQYF. CDR3 DNA: TGTGCCAGCAGTTTATCGCCAGTATACCAAGAGACCCAGTACTTC.

V gene TRBV18 combines with J gene TRBJ2-3; unclear D gene. Trimming removed 2 bases from V and 1 base from J, with 10 bases in between. CDR1 is KGHSH, CDR2 LQKENI, per germline. This CDR3 comprises 15 residues. CDR3 DNA: TGTGCCAGCTCACCAATATCGCTTCGCACAGATACGCAGTATTTT. Protein product: CASSPISLRTDTQYF.

This clonotype was observed a handful of times. The chain joins TRBV20-1 to TRBJ2-7; D could derive from TRBD1 or TRBD2 (5 bases each). CDR1 is DFQATT, CDR2 SNEGSKA, per germline (reference sequence). V shed 8 bases and J shed 7 bases, with 18 bases lying between them. The CDR3 contains 12 residues. In DNA, the CDR3 is TGCAGTCTACGGGGCCCCTCGGAAGAGCAGTACTTC. Its translation is CSLRGPSEEQYF.

This clonotype was recorded only once. This chain uses TRBV6-1 with TRBJ2-1; 8 bases agree with TRBD2. V lost 8 bases and J lost 6; bases outside the gene matches: 9. Per germline, CDR1 MNHNS and CDR2 SASEGT. The CDR3 has 14 amino acids. Here the CDR3 DNA reads TGTGCCAGCTCTGGTGTACGGGAGGGCAATGAGCAGTTCTTC. Translated, it gives CASSGVREGNEQFF.

This clonotype was counted between two and nine times. The chain combines TRBV29-1 with TRBJ1-2; the D is unclear. The CDR3 sequence is 10 residues long. CDR1 SQVTM and CDR2 ANQGSEA come from the germline V gene. The ends were cut back, 7 bases at V and 6 bases at J, with 9 bases in the middle. The CDR3 coding sequence is TGCAGCGCCTTGGACGATGGCTACACCTTC. This gives the protein CSALDDGYTF.

The chain is built from TRBV12-3 or TRBV12-4 and TRBJ2-3; no clear D gene. V shed 3 bases and J shed 10 bases, with 11 bases lying between them. This CDR3 is built from 12 residues. Here the CDR3 DNA reads TGTGCCAGCAGTTTGGTGAGGAAGGCGCAGTATTTT. This sequence encodes CASSLVRKAQYF.